The rows below give T cell receptor beta chains drawn from one sample of a study of T cell responses to AZD1222 COVID-19 vaccine. Method: immunoSEQ multiplex PCR; TCRdb's copy keeps in-frame clones and lacks some. In the table there are about 120,000 clones, 70% to 90% of which are singletons. The sequenced sample was peripheral blood, obtained on day 0 of AZD1222 vaccination. The receptors were sampled from an adult in good health. Both conserved end residues are part of each CDR3. The order of the fields is V gene, clone size, CDR3 length, J gene, D gene, CDR3 DNA, CDR3 protein. A D gene is named only where the DNA matches it firmly. Clone size is stated in some rows and not others, as once, few, many or a class when expanded.

V gene: TRBV5-1; clone size: .; CDR3 length: 14; J gene: TRBJ2-7; D gene: .; CDR3 DNA: TGCGCCAGCAGGGCGGCGGGAACTAATTACGAGCAGTACTTC; CDR3 protein: CASRAAGTNYEQYF
V gene: TRBV29-1; clone size: once; CDR3 length: 15; J gene: TRBJ2-2; D gene: .; CDR3 DNA: TGCAGCGTTGGGAGCGGCGGGCCTAGTCCCGGGGAGCTGTTTTTT; CDR3 protein: CSVGSGGPSPGELFF
V gene: TRBV5-1; clone size: .; CDR3 length: 16; J gene: TRBJ1-4; D gene: TRBD1; CDR3 DNA: TGCGCCAGCAGCCTGGGACAGGGATCAACTAGTGAAAAACTGTTTTTT; CDR3 protein: CASSLGQGSTSEKLFF
V gene: TRBV30; clone size: .; CDR3 length: 17; J gene: TRBJ1-6; D gene: TRBD1; CDR3 DNA: TGTGCCTGGAGTACGACAGGGTCGGGGCTATATAATTCACCCCTCCACTTT; CDR3 protein: CAWSTTGSGLYNSPLHF
V gene: TRBV11-3; clone size: .; CDR3 length: 14; J gene: TRBJ2-2; D gene: TRBD2; CDR3 DNA: TGTGCCAGCAGGCTAGCGGGGACTTCCGGGGAGCTGTTTTTT; CDR3 protein: CASRLAGTSGELFF
V gene: TRBV7-2; clone size: .; CDR3 length: 13; J gene: TRBJ2-1; D gene: .; CDR3 DNA: TGTGCCAGCAGCTTTACGAGATACAATGAGCAGTTCTTC; CDR3 protein: CASSFTRYNEQFF
V gene: TRBV6-5; clone size: .; CDR3 length: 14; J gene: TRBJ1-1; D gene: .; CDR3 DNA: TGTGCCAGCAGTTACGCAGCGGTGAACACTGAAGCTTTCTTT; CDR3 protein: CASSYAAVNTEAFF
V gene: TRBV11-2; clone size: .; CDR3 length: 16; J gene: TRBJ2-3; D gene: .; CDR3 DNA: TGTGCCAGCAGCCTCTACGTCGGAGCGTCCACAGATACGCAGTATTTT; CDR3 protein: CASSLYVGASTDTQYF
V gene: TRBV10-3; clone size: .; CDR3 length: 12; J gene: TRBJ2-7; D gene: .; CDR3 DNA: TGTGCCATCAGTGAGAAGACTTACGAGCAGTACTTC; CDR3 protein: CAISEKTYEQYF
V gene: TRBV6-4; clone size: few; CDR3 length: 16; J gene: TRBJ2-1; D gene: TRBD1; CDR3 DNA: TGTGCCAGCAGTGACTCGAGGGGACAGGGAGGCGATGAGCAGTTCTTC; CDR3 protein: CASSDSRGQGGDEQFF
V gene: TRBV11-1; clone size: .; CDR3 length: 15; J gene: TRBJ2-7; D gene: .; CDR3 DNA: TGTGCCAGCAGCTCCCTGCCGACCGTATCCTACGAGCAGTACTTC; CDR3 protein: CASSSLPTVSYEQYF
V gene: TRBV5-1; clone size: .; CDR3 length: 14; J gene: TRBJ2-2; D gene: .; CDR3 DNA: TGCGCCAGCAGCTTGGTGACAGACACCGGGGAGCTGTTTTTT; CDR3 protein: CASSLVTDTGELFF
V gene: TRBV6-2/TRBV6-3; clone size: .; CDR3 length: 15; J gene: TRBJ2-7; D gene: .; CDR3 DNA: TGTGCCAGCACCCCCAGGTGGGGGGAAGGCTACGAGCAGTACTTC; CDR3 protein: CASTPRWGEGYEQYF
V gene: TRBV30; clone size: .; CDR3 length: 14; J gene: TRBJ2-1; D gene: .; CDR3 DNA: TGTGCCTGGAGTGAGACACGTCTGATAAATGAGCAGTTCTTC; CDR3 protein: CAWSETRLINEQFF
V gene: TRBV3-1/TRBV3-2; clone size: .; CDR3 length: 15; J gene: TRBJ1-5; D gene: TRBD1; CDR3 DNA: TGTGCCAGCAGCCAAGATGGGACAGGGAACCAGCCCCAGCATTTT; CDR3 protein: CASSQDGTGNQPQHF
V gene: TRBV4-2; clone size: .; CDR3 length: 15; J gene: TRBJ1-1; D gene: TRBD1; CDR3 DNA: TGTGCCAGCAGCCAAGTTAAGGGACAGGGGCCGGAAGCTTTCTTT; CDR3 protein: CASSQVKGQGPEAFF
V gene: TRBV19; clone size: few; CDR3 length: 14; J gene: TRBJ2-4; D gene: .; CDR3 DNA: TGTGCCAGTAACGATCCGGGCACCAAAAACATTCAGTACTTC; CDR3 protein: CASNDPGTKNIQYF
V gene: TRBV3-1/TRBV3-2; clone size: once; CDR3 length: 13; J gene: TRBJ2-7; D gene: .; CDR3 DNA: TGTGCCAGCAGCCAAGAGGCAGGCTACGAGCAGTACTTC; CDR3 protein: CASSQEAGYEQYF
V gene: TRBV13; clone size: .; CDR3 length: 15; J gene: TRBJ1-2; D gene: TRBD1; CDR3 DNA: TGTGCCAGCAGTACAGGGGGCCGGTTTCCCTATGGCTACACCTTC; CDR3 protein: CASSTGGRFPYGYTF
V gene: TRBV7-9; clone size: once; CDR3 length: 16; J gene: TRBJ1-6; D gene: TRBD1; CDR3 DNA: TGTGCCAGCAGCTTGGGGACAGAGAGTCATAATTCACCCCTCCACTTT; CDR3 protein: CASSLGTESHNSPLHF
V gene: TRBV6-1; clone size: .; CDR3 length: 16; J gene: TRBJ2-3; D gene: TRBD2; CDR3 DNA: TGTGCCAGCAGTGAAGCGGGACTAGTACGGACAGATACGCAGTATTTT; CDR3 protein: CASSEAGLVRTDTQYF
V gene: TRBV10-1; clone size: .; CDR3 length: 14; J gene: TRBJ1-5; D gene: .; CDR3 DNA: TGCGCCAGCAGGTCCCCTCAGGAAAATCAGCCCCAGCATTTT; CDR3 protein: CASRSPQENQPQHF
V gene: TRBV12-3/TRBV12-4; clone size: .; CDR3 length: 11; J gene: TRBJ2-6; D gene: .; CDR3 DNA: TGTGCCAGCAGTTTAAATGACGTCCTGACTTTC; CDR3 protein: CASSLNDVLTF
V gene: TRBV2; clone size: .; CDR3 length: 14; J gene: TRBJ2-7; D gene: .; CDR3 DNA: TGTGCCAGCAGTGACCCAAGATTCCTATACGAGCAGTACTTC; CDR3 protein: CASSDPRFLYEQYF
V gene: TRBV9; clone size: .; CDR3 length: 15; J gene: TRBJ2-1; D gene: .; CDR3 DNA: TGTGCCAGCAGCATTAGGGGCCTTCCCCTTAATGAGCAGTTCTTC; CDR3 protein: CASSIRGLPLNEQFF
V gene: TRBV3-1/TRBV3-2; clone size: .; CDR3 length: 15; J gene: TRBJ1-2; D gene: .; CDR3 DNA: TGTGCCAGCAGCCAAAGGGGGGCCTTTAACTATGGCTACACCTTC; CDR3 protein: CASSQRGAFNYGYTF
V gene: TRBV5-1; clone size: .; CDR3 length: 15; J gene: TRBJ2-5; D gene: .; CDR3 DNA: TGCGCCAGCAGCTTGGTTGGTGGTACCCAAGAGACCCAGTACTTC; CDR3 protein: CASSLVGGTQETQYF
V gene: TRBV29-1; clone size: .; CDR3 length: 11; J gene: TRBJ2-7; D gene: .; CDR3 DNA: TGCAGCGCCGGGACCGACTACGAGCAGTACTTC; CDR3 protein: CSAGTDYEQYF
V gene: TRBV5-4; clone size: .; CDR3 length: 14; J gene: TRBJ2-4; D gene: .; CDR3 DNA: TGTGCCAGCAGCTTGGGGGGAACCAAAAACATTCAGTACTTC; CDR3 protein: CASSLGGTKNIQYF
V gene: TRBV7-9; clone size: .; CDR3 length: 17; J gene: TRBJ2-7; D gene: TRBD2; CDR3 DNA: TGTGCCAGCAGCCCAACCCTAGTTACTAGCGGGAGGGCCGAGCAGTACTTC; CDR3 protein: CASSPTLVTSGRAEQYF
V gene: TRBV7-9; clone size: .; CDR3 length: 14; J gene: TRBJ2-2; D gene: .; CDR3 DNA: TGTGCCAGCAGCTCCGGATCGAACACCGGGGAGCTGTTTTTT; CDR3 protein: CASSSGSNTGELFF
V gene: TRBV7-6; clone size: .; CDR3 length: 14; J gene: TRBJ2-7; D gene: .; CDR3 DNA: TGTGCCAGCAGCTTAGCGGCAGGTTTGTACGAGCAGTACTTC; CDR3 protein: CASSLAAGLYEQYF
V gene: TRBV7-9; clone size: few; CDR3 length: 16; J gene: TRBJ1-4; D gene: .; CDR3 DNA: TGTGCCAGCAGCTTAGGGGCCCCTCGGCTCAATGAAAAACTGTTTTTT; CDR3 protein: CASSLGAPRLNEKLFF
V gene: TRBV20-1; clone size: .; CDR3 length: 13; J gene: TRBJ1-1; D gene: .; CDR3 DNA: TGCAGTGCTATTGACAGCCTAGACACTGAAGCTTTCTTT; CDR3 protein: CSAIDSLDTEAFF
V gene: TRBV5-1; clone size: few; CDR3 length: 14; J gene: TRBJ2-7; D gene: .; CDR3 DNA: TGCGCCAGCAGCTTGGGGACAGCCTCCTACGAGCAGTACTTC; CDR3 protein: CASSLGTASYEQYF
V gene: TRBV2; clone size: .; CDR3 length: 15; J gene: TRBJ2-1; D gene: TRBD2; CDR3 DNA: TGTGCCAGCAGTGAGTATAGCGGGAGGGGCGATGAGCAGTTCTTC; CDR3 protein: CASSEYSGRGDEQFF